This is a list of T cell receptor beta chains from one sample in a study of Graves' ophthalmopathy and Graves' hyperthyroidism. MiXCR was run by TCRdb on the multiplex PCR reads, yielding one entry per CDR3 protein. The sample shows more than 300,000 distinct CDR3 sequences, roughly 15% of them seen only once. Sequences were obtained from peripheral blood. The receptors come from an adult woman with stable Graves' hyperthyroidism. The CDR3 runs from the conserved cysteine through the conserved F or W. A D gene is named only where the DNA matches it firmly. Size tells how often a clone was seen (once, few, many) or the class of an expanded clone, and some rows leave it out.

V gene	D gene	J gene	clone size	CDR3 protein	CDR3 DNA
TRBV5-6	.	TRBJ2-7	many	CASSWGVTGRRKEQYF	TGTGCCAGCAGCTGGGGGGTTACAGGGAGACGGAAAGAGCAGTACTTC
TRBV12-3/TRBV12-4	.	TRBJ1-3	many	CASSFSAGSSGNTIYF	TGTGCCAGCAGTTTCTCCGCAGGGAGTTCTGGAAACACCATATATTTT
TRBV19	.	TRBJ1-1	.	CASSIGAQLIIEAFF	TGTGCCAGTAGTATTGGGGCACAGCTGATCATTGAAGCTTTCTTT
TRBV9	.	TRBJ1-1	many	CASSVGLRQEAFF	TGTGCCAGCAGCGTAGGACTTCGACAGGAAGCTTTCTTT
TRBV5-4	.	TRBJ1-1	.	CASRSSGTKAFF	TGTGCCAGCAGGTCTTCCGGGACGAAAGCTTTCTTT
TRBV6-2/TRBV6-3	.	TRBJ2-7	.	CASSLQGTLSYEQYF	TGTGCCAGCAGTTTACAGGGCACCCTCTCCTACGAGCAGTACTTC
TRBV28	.	TRBJ1-5	many	CASRIQGSNQPQHF	TGTGCCAGCAGAATACAGGGAAGCAATCAGCCCCAGCATTTT
TRBV7-9	.	TRBJ2-5	.	CASSLSSSEETQYF	TGTGCCAGCAGCTTGAGCAGCTCCGAAGAGACCCAGTACTTC
TRBV19	.	TRBJ1-5	.	CASSTRDRAQHF	TGTGCCAGTAGTACCCGAGATCGGGCCCAGCATTTT
TRBV6-5	.	TRBJ2-2	many	CASSYLDTGELFF	TGTGCCAGCAGTTACCTTGACACCGGGGAGCTGTTTTTT
TRBV28	.	TRBJ2-5	many	CASSLSNLAQETQYF	TGTGCCAGCAGTTTATCCAATCTAGCCCAAGAGACCCAGTACTTC
TRBV4-1	TRBD2	TRBJ2-7	.	CASSQAILAGGSTYEQYF	TGCGCCAGCAGCCAAGCGATACTAGCGGGAGGATCTACCTACGAGCAGTACTTC
TRBV18	TRBD2	TRBJ2-7	many	CASSPRGGSYEQYF	TGTGCCAGCTCACCCCGGGGGGGGAGCTACGAGCAGTACTTC
TRBV7-6	TRBD2	TRBJ2-1	many	CASSLPGLAGGVSYNEQFF	TGTGCCAGCAGCCTACCGGGACTAGCGGGAGGGGTCTCCTACAATGAGCAGTTCTTC
TRBV6-1	TRBD1	TRBJ2-7	many	CASRPIGTGISGEQYF	TGTGCCAGCCGCCCGATCGGGACAGGGATTTCGGGGGAGCAGTACTTC
TRBV12-3/TRBV12-4	.	TRBJ2-7	many	CASSPSGPSYEQYF	TGTGCCAGCAGTCCGAGCGGGCCCTCCTACGAGCAGTACTTC
TRBV6-4	TRBD2	TRBJ2-6	once	CASSGTSGSGANVLTF	TGTGCCAGCAGTGGGACTAGCGGGTCTGGGGCCAACGTCCTGACTTTC
TRBV10-3	TRBD1	TRBJ2-7	many	CAIRGGNDEQYF	TGTGCCATCCGAGGGGGCAACGACGAGCAGTACTTC
TRBV7-2	TRBD2	TRBJ2-1	.	CASSLLSGSLGEQFF	TGTGCCAGCAGCCTCTTGAGCGGGAGTCTCGGTGAGCAGTTCTTC
TRBV9	TRBD2	TRBJ2-5	.	CASSPFSGIGAGETQYF	TGTGCCAGCAGCCCCTTTAGCGGGATCGGGGCAGGAGAGACCCAGTACTTC
TRBV29-1	TRBD1	TRBJ1-3	many	CSVEGTGGKGNTIYF	TGCAGCGTTGAAGGGACAGGGGGAAAAGGAAACACCATATATTTT
TRBV28	.	TRBJ1-2	many	CASSSPPGWEGYGYTF	TGTGCCAGCAGTTCGCCCCCGGGTTGGGAGGGCTATGGCTACACCTTC
TRBV27	.	TRBJ2-5	many	CASSLKSGQTQYF	TGTGCCAGCAGTTTAAAAAGCGGGCAGACCCAGTACTTC
TRBV9	TRBD2	TRBJ2-2	many	CASSVEYGGSYTGELFF	TGTGCCAGCAGCGTAGAATATGGCGGGAGTTACACCGGGGAGCTGTTTTTT
TRBV6-2/TRBV6-3	.	TRBJ1-1	.	CASSYHREYSEAFF	TGTGCCAGCAGTTACCACAGGGAGTACTCTGAAGCTTTCTTT
TRBV6-1	TRBD2	TRBJ2-7	many	CASSGTLAVSSYEQYF	TGTGCCAGCAGTGGCACCCTAGCGGTGAGCTCCTACGAGCAGTACTTC
TRBV11-2	TRBD1	TRBJ1-3	many	CASSVGQGSGNTIYF	TGTGCCAGCAGCGTGGGACAGGGCTCTGGAAACACCATATATTTT
TRBV7-3	.	TRBJ2-5	.	CASSRGISETQYF	TGTGCCAGCAGCCGGGGAATTTCAGAGACCCAGTACTTC
TRBV12-3/TRBV12-4	.	TRBJ1-2	.	CASNRTPVDGYTF	TGTGCCAGCAACCGGACCCCCGTTGATGGCTACACCTTC
TRBV10-3	.	TRBJ2-2	few	CATHPEGSVAGELFF	TGTGCCACCCACCCCGAGGGATCAGTCGCCGGGGAGCTGTTTTTT
TRBV11-2	TRBD1	TRBJ2-7	.	CASSFTGTGGSYEQYF	TGTGCCAGCAGCTTTACCGGGACAGGGGGCTCCTACGAGCAGTACTTC
TRBV28	TRBD2	TRBJ2-7	many	CASRGLASDEQYF	TGTGCCAGCAGGGGACTAGCGTCAGACGAGCAGTACTTC
TRBV6-1	.	TRBJ1-1	.	CASSGKVNTEAFF	TGTGCCAGCAGTGGAAAAGTCAACACTGAAGCTTTCTTT
TRBV6-1	.	TRBJ2-2	few	CASTVMTANTGELFF	TGTGCCAGCACAGTGATGACAGCGAACACCGGGGAGCTGTTTTTT
TRBV18	.	TRBJ1-3	many	CASSPGEPGNTIYF	TGTGCCAGCTCTCCCGGGGAGCCTGGAAACACCATATATTTT
TRBV12-3/TRBV12-4	TRBD2	TRBJ2-2	.	CASSGTSGNTGELFF	TGTGCCAGCAGTGGGACTAGCGGAAACACCGGGGAGCTGTTTTTT
TRBV4-1	.	TRBJ1-1	many	CASRHADSAEAFF	TGCGCCAGCCGCCACGCCGACAGCGCTGAAGCTTTCTTT
TRBV28	TRBD2	TRBJ2-4	many	CASSFPLSGGLTLAKNIKYF	TGTGCCAGCAGTTTCCCCCTAAGCGGGGGACTCACATTAGCCAAAAACATTAAGTACTTC
TRBV24-1	.	TRBJ1-2	many	CATSLFYTF	TGTGCCACCAGCCTCTTCTACACCTTC
TRBV27	.	TRBJ1-1	many	CASSLLDSTNTEAFF	TGTGCCAGCAGTTTATTGGACAGCACTAACACTGAAGCTTTCTTT
TRBV20-1	.	TRBJ1-6	.	CSAKVPGLRENSPLHF	TGCAGTGCTAAGGTACCAGGGTTGCGGGAGAATTCACCCCTCCACTTT